This T cell receptor (beta chain) came from a study of cytomegalovirus exposure and HLA in healthy donors. Study results and limitations: Based on reports, TCR beta sequences accurately predicted HLA-A and HLA-B alleles for most subjects. Most TCR beta V segments were productive about 90% or about 30% of the time in an earlier analysis. Versus the approximately 700-donor mean, an Asian-associated ancestry cluster reportedly showed fewer N-insertions in a later analysis. Analyses of presence/absence relied on an assumption of roughly uniform sequencing depth across donors.

The trim removed 0 bases at V and 7 bases at J, leaving 5 bases unmatched. CDR3 length: 16 amino acids. The germline gives CDR1 SGHDT, CDR2 YYEEEE. The table lists this clone with a few counts. What it recognizes is unknown. Both 60 Vbeta primers and 13 Jbeta primers went into the PCR. Using immunoSEQ multiplex PCR, the repertoire was profiled, and TCRdb retains in-frame clones only, with some absent. The sample holds fewer than 300,000 clones, 80% seen once. Sample: PBMCs. This receptor was taken from a girl under 10 years old in good health and CMV-seronegative. The chain couples TRBV5-6 to TRBJ1-5; 12 positions agree with TRBD1. The DNA of the CDR3 is TGTGCCAGCAGCTTGGAGGGACAGGGGGCCGGGCAGCCCCAGCATTTT. This gives the protein CASSLEGQGAGQPQHF.